The rows below give T cell receptor beta chains drawn from one sample of a study of T cell responses to AZD1222 COVID-19 vaccine. Some clones are missing from TCRdb's copy, which holds only in-frame ones; the method was immunoSEQ multiplex PCR. The data hold 110,000 or so clones, with about 88% observed a single time. The input for sequencing was peripheral blood, taken 28 days after the second AZD1222 dose. The receptors were sampled from an adult who received the AZD1222 COVID-19 vaccine. The CDR3 runs from the conserved cysteine through the conserved F or W. Fields, in order: D gene, J gene, clone size, V gene, CDR3 length, CDR3 protein, CDR3 DNA. D genes are given only for firm matches. Where a row states a size, it is once, few, many or the class of an expanded clone; other rows omit it.

>.|TRBJ1-2|.|TRBV23-1|15
CASSQEGIEGKGYTF
TGCGCCAGCAGTCAGGAGGGTATAGAAGGGAAAGGCTACACCTTC
>.|TRBJ2-3|.|TRBV28|12
CASSLSQTSAYF
TGTGCCAGCAGTTTATCGCAGACGAGCGCCTATTTT
>TRBD1|TRBJ1-1|.|TRBV6-5|15
CASFSPGQLNTEAFF
TGTGCCAGCTTTAGTCCGGGACAGTTAAACACTGAAGCTTTCTTT
>.|TRBJ2-1|.|TRBV5-6|15
CASSETARRDNEQFF
TGTGCCAGCAGCGAGACCGCAAGGCGTGACAATGAGCAGTTCTTC
>TRBD2|TRBJ2-5|.|TRBV5-6|15
CASSLGLAGEETQYF
TGTGCCAGCAGCTTAGGACTAGCGGGAGAAGAGACCCAGTACTTC
>.|TRBJ2-2|once|TRBV3-1/TRBV3-2|15
CASSQDDSPSGELFF
TGTGCCAGCAGCCAAGATGACAGCCCAAGCGGGGAGCTGTTTTTT
>TRBD1|TRBJ1-2|.|TRBV7-2|12
CASSSNRGRYTF
TGTGCCAGCAGCTCCAACAGGGGGCGCTACACCTTC
>.|TRBJ2-5|.|TRBV7-3|16
CASSLIPGAGKETQYF
TGTGCCAGCAGCTTAATACCGGGGGCGGGCAAAGAGACCCAGTACTTC
>TRBD1|TRBJ1-2|.|TRBV7-9|15
CASSLGQGTNYGYTF
TGTGCCAGCAGCTTAGGACAGGGCACTAACTATGGCTACACCTTC
>TRBD2|TRBJ2-1|.|TRBV15|15
CATSKLAGEHNEQFF
TGTGCCACCAGCAAACTAGCGGGGGAGCACAATGAGCAGTTCTTC
>TRBD2|TRBJ2-5|.|TRBV7-2|15
CASSLAGGGGETQYF
TGTGCCAGCAGCTTAGCCGGCGGGGGGGGAGAGACCCAGTACTTC
>TRBD2|TRBJ2-1|.|TRBV4-3|18
CASSQAWGSSGNMYEQFF
TGCGCCAGCAGCCAAGCCTGGGGGTCTAGCGGGAATATGTATGAGCAGTTCTTC
>TRBD1|TRBJ2-7|once|TRBV27|16
CASSFPGTAGTYEQYF
TGTGCCAGCAGTTTCCCCGGGACAGCCGGTACCTACGAGCAGTACTTC